This TCR beta chain was observed in a study of T cell responses to AZD1222 COVID-19 vaccine. Only in-frame clones appear in the TCRdb table, and some are missing; sequencing was by immunoSEQ multiplex PCR. The data contain approximately 100,000 clones, roughly nine tenths of them singletons. This clone has a single count. The CDR3 runs 16 residues. The V and J ends lost 0 bases and 3 bases, in that order; junction bases with no gene match: 3. Germline CDR1 and CDR2: SGHNT and YYREEE (reference sequence). This clonotype originated in an adult in good health. This specimen was peripheral blood, taken on day 0 of AZD1222 vaccination. The chain couples TRBV5-4 to TRBJ1-4; TRBD1 aligns across 9 bases. CDR3 DNA sequence: TGTGCCAGCAGCTTGGGCGACAGGGGGGCTAATGAAAAACTGTTTTTT. This sequence encodes CASSLGDRGANEKLFF.